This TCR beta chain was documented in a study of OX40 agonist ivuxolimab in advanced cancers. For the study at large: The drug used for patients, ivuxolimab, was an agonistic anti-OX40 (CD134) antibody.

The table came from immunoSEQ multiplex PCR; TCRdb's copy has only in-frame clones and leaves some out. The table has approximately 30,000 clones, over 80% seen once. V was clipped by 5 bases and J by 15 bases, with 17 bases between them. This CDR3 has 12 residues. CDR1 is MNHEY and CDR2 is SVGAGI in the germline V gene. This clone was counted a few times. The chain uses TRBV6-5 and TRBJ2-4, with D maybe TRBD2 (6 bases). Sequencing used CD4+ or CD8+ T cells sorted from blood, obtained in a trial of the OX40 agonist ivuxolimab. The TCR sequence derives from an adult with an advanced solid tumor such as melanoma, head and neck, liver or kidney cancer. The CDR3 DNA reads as TGTGCCAGCAGTATCTCGGGGACTCAGGGGTACTTC. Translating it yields CASSISGTQGYF.